Listed here are 14 T cell receptor beta chains from one sample, sequenced in a study of blood T cells in healthy people across ages. Primed by a sample-barcoded 5' primer and a J-beta primer mix, a second PCR proceeded for about 6 to 12 cycles. A single record per CDR3 protein comes from TCRdb applying MiXCR to the 5' RACE reads. This sample has approximately 800,000 distinct CDR3 sequences, with 62% found just once. Sequencing was performed on blood. The source of these receptors is a man aged 25 to 45 in good health.

This sequence joins TRBV20-1 and TRBJ1-1; D might be TRBD1 (6 bases). V gave up 0 bases and J gave up 6 bases, with 17 bases separating them. Per germline, CDR1 DFQATT and CDR2 SNEGSKA (reference sequence). The CDR3 is made up of 15 amino acids. CDR3 residues: CSARDLRRGSPEAFF. The CDR3 nucleotides read TGCAGTGCTAGAGATCTGCGGAGGGGGAGTCCTGAAGCTTTCTTT.

The gene calls are TRBV2 and TRBJ1-2, with D unresolved. The CDR3 is 14 amino acids. Per the germline V gene, CDR1 is SNHLY and CDR2 is FYNNEI. V dropped 2 bases and J dropped 8 bases, with 15 bases sitting between them. CDR3: CASSELEDLGGYTF. CDR3 in DNA: TGTGCCAGCAGTGAATTGGAAGACCTTGGGGGCTACACCTTC. Full variable domain (rest looked up from reference TRBV2 and TRBJ1-2): EPEVTQTPSHQVTQMGQEVILRCVPISNHLYFYWYRQILGQKVEFLVSFYNNEISEKSEIFDDQFSVERPDGSNFTLKIRSTKLEDSAMYFCASSELEDLGGYTFGSGTRLTVV.

J is TRBJ2-4 and V is TRBV9, with a possible D match to TRBD2 (6 bases). The J call may be faulty, since TRBJ2-7 better matches the DNA end. CDR3 size: 13 residues. Germline V gives CDR1 SGDLS, CDR2 YYNGEE. CDR3 nucleotide sequence: TGTGCCAGCAGCCCACCCGTGGGAGGCGAGCAGTACTTC. Translation gives CASSPPVGGEQYF.

For this clonotype: Mismatch with germline at one junction end may stem from a read error. The rearrangement uses TRBV5-1 and TRBJ1-6; D remains unclear. There are 13 residues in the CDR3. CDR1 is SGHRS and CDR2 is YFSETQ in the germline V gene. The CDR3 here is CASSLWDDSPPHF. The CDR3 coding sequence is TGCGCCAGCAGCTTGTGGGATGATTCACCCCCCCACTTT.

This chain connects TRBV4-3 to TRBJ1-2; 9 nucleotides agree with TRBD1. Trimming at V came to 3 bases and at J to 0 bases, leaving 5 bases not matched to a gene. Germline CDR1 reads LGHNA; CDR2 reads YSLEER. The CDR3 contains 16 residues. CDR3 in DNA: TGCGCCAGCAGCCACCCGGGACAGGGATCTAACTATGGCTACACCTTC. It specifies CASSHPGQGSNYGYTF.

The chain links TRBV7-3 to TRBJ2-1; possibly TRBD2 for D (5 bases). In germline, CDR1 is SGHTA, CDR2 FQGTGA. The CDR3 runs 17 residues. Trimming cost V 4 bases and J 0 bases, with 16 bases left between them. CDR3 nucleotides: TGTGCCAGCAGCTCCCCCAGCGGCTCTAGCTCCTACAATGAGCAGTTCTTC. This translates into CASSSPSGSSSYNEQFF.

V and J are TRBV29-1 and TRBJ2-1; D not certain. V lost 0 bases and J 13 bases, leaving 10 bases between the germline ends. Germline CDR1 and CDR2: SQVTM and ANQGSEA. The CDR3 has 11 residues. The CDR3 spells CSVEDRSVQFF. The CDR3 DNA follows: TGCAGCGTTGAAGATCGAAGTGTTCAGTTCTTC.

The J gene is TRBJ2-3, the V gene TRBV5-1, with unresolved D. V lost 2 bases, J lost 2 bases, and 9 bases lay in between. The CDR3 consists of 14 residues. From germline, CDR1 is SGHRS and CDR2 YFSETQ. CDR3 protein: CASSFRQHTDTQYF. The CDR3 bases are TGCGCCAGCAGCTTTCGTCAGCACACAGATACGCAGTATTTT.

The chain joins TRBV12-3 or TRBV12-4 to TRBJ2-7, with 10 bases identical to TRBD2. The ends lost 3 bases at V and 7 bases at J; junction bases unmatched: 6. CDR3 size: 14 residues. In nucleotides, the CDR3 is TGTGCCAGCAGTTTTGGGCTAGCGGGGGAAGAGCAGTACTTC. This sequence encodes CASSFGLAGEEQYF.

Here the CDR3 reads CSAAWGDTQYF. DNA for the CDR3: TGCAGTGCTGCGTGGGGTGATACGCAGTATTTT. The genes are TRBV20-1 and TRBJ2-3; D gene ambiguous. CDR3 length: 11 amino acids. Germline CDR1 and CDR2: DFQATT and SNEGSKA (reference sequence). V was pared by 5 bases and J by 6 bases, with 9 bases between.

The chain combines TRBV7-9 with TRBJ2-1; D not certain. Germline V CDR1 and CDR2: SEHNR, FQNEAQ (reference sequence). Trimming shortened V by 1 base and J by 5 bases, and 15 bases separated the two germline ends. The CDR3 covers 16 residues. CDR3 protein: CASSLGRCGRDNEQFF. In nucleotides, the CDR3 is TGTGCCAGCAGCTTAGGGCGTTGTGGGCGTGACAATGAGCAGTTCTTC.

The chain joins TRBV10-3 to TRBJ1-5; TRBD1 is a possible D gene (5 bases). The V end lost 3 bases, the J end lost 0 bases, and 6 bases lay between the germline ends. Per germline, CDR1 ENHRY and CDR2 SYGVKD. This CDR3 spans 14 amino acids. The CDR3 DNA reads TGTGCCATCAGTGAACAGGTTAGCAATCAGCCCCAGCATTTT. Translated, it gives CAISEQVSNQPQHF.

The chain employs TRBV29-1 and TRBJ1-2; unclear D gene. The ends were cut back, 2 bases at V and 4 bases at J, with 5 bases in the middle. The germline V gene encodes CDR1 SQVTM and CDR2 ANQGSEA. The CDR3 has 11 amino acids. The CDR3 here is CSVEIPYGYTF. CDR3 in DNA: TGCAGCGTTGAAATCCCCTATGGCTACACCTTC. Combining the CDR3 with reference TRBV29-1 and TRBJ1-2 gives the whole variable domain SAVISQKPSRDICQRGTSLTIQCQVDSQVTMMFWYRQQPGQSLTLIATANQGSEATYESGFVIDKFPISRPNLTFSTLTVSNMSPEDSSIYLCSVEIPYGYTFGSGTRLTVV.

This clonotype was counted a single time. V gene TRBV13 combines with J gene TRBJ2-4; 11 bases fit TRBD1. The J call may not be correct, given that the DNA end is closer to TRBJ2-7. The CDR3 has 17 amino acids. Germline CDR1 reads PRHDT; CDR2 reads FYEKMQ (reference sequence). The CDR3 region has the DNA TGTGCCAGCAGCTTAGAAAAAGGACAGGGGGCGGCCTACGAGCAGTACTTC. Amino acids: CASSLEKGQGAAYEQYF.